Described below is a single TCR beta chain sequence and its context. Its antigen is unknown. TCRdb keeps only in-frame clones here, not all; method: immunoSEQ multiplex PCR. Of fewer than 100,000 clones in the sample, roughly 80% are singletons; the top ten hold under 3%. Mismatch repair deficiency was confirmed in all patients, by PCR or immunohistochemistry. The CDR3 has 15 residues. V trimming: 1 base; J trimming: 5 bases; junction bases outside the gene matches: 8. Germline V gene lookup returns CDR1 SGHNT and CDR2 YYREEE (reference sequence). These data originate in a study of PD-1 blockade in mismatch repair-deficient tumors. Turning to the study itself: Patients had around 12 mismatch repair-deficient cancer types, all previously treated and progressing.

Study-level points and caveats: Rapid post-treatment expansion, then contraction, generally preceding radiologic response, marked tumor-resident clones.

This sequence was found in an adult with mismatch repair-deficient cancer. The specimen comprised peripheral blood, sampled 12 weeks after starting pembrolizumab. The chain recombines TRBV5-4 with TRBJ2-5, with TRBD1 identical over 7 bases. In nucleotides, the CDR3 is TGTGCCAGCAGCTTGCGACAGGGCGTGGGGGAGACCCAGTACTTC. It translates to CASSLRQGVGETQYF.